The next 27 T cell receptor beta chains were all read from a single sample in a study of patients and donors after allogeneic stem cell transplantation. MiXCR was run by TCRdb on the RT-PCR reads, yielding one entry per CDR3 protein. Among hundreds of thousands of distinct CDR3 sequences listed, roughly 16% were seen once. The sample taken for sequencing was blood, either unsorted or a sorted T cell fraction (not recorded which). The receptors stem from a human donor who was either an allogeneic HSCT recipient or a stem cell or donor lymphocyte infusion donor (not recorded which). It is not recorded whose cells these are; they may come from a transplant donor.

The chain links TRBV7-9 to TRBJ1-3; D not resolved. The germline gives CDR1 SEHNR, CDR2 FQNEAQ (reference sequence). V lost 2 bases and J 3 bases, leaving 8 bases between the germline ends. The CDR3 contains 14 residues. The CDR3 DNA reads as TGTGCCAGCAGCTTACCCCGCCATGGAAACACCATATATTTT. Its protein is CASSLPRHGNTIYF. Supplemented by reference TRBV7-9 and TRBJ1-3, the full variable domain reads DTGVSQNPRHKITKRGQNVTFRCDPISEHNRLYWYRQTLGQGPEFLTYFQNEAQLEKSRLLSDRFSAERPKGSFSTLEIQRTEQGDSAMYLCASSLPRHGNTIYFGEGSWLTVV.

This clonotype has a count of ten or more. This sequence joins TRBV7-2 and TRBJ2-7; maybe TRBD2 (6 bases). V was pared by 0 bases and J by 2 bases, with 11 bases between. This CDR3 is built from 15 residues. Germline V gives CDR1 SGHTA, CDR2 FQGNSA. In nucleotides, the CDR3 is TGTGCCAGCAGCTTAGCGGGACTCTCTCCCTACGAGCAGTACTTC. Its translation is CASSLAGLSPYEQYF.

The CDR3 spells CSASLLEGQGKRGYTF. CDR3 sequence (DNA): TGCAGTGCCAGCCTCCTGGAGGGACAGGGTAAACGTGGCTACACCTTC. The chain couples TRBV20-1 to TRBJ1-2, with TRBD1 identical over 9 bases. Unmatched junction bases numbered 18, after V lost 6 bases and J lost 7 bases. CDR1 and CDR2 from the germline V gene are DFQATT and SNEGSKA (reference sequence). The CDR3 runs to 16 residues.

The chain combines TRBV11-3 with TRBJ2-2; D is perhaps TRBD2 (6 bases). Trimming stripped 4 bases from V and 4 bases from J, with 16 bases between. The CDR3 loop spans 16 amino acids. Germline V gene sequence: CDR1 SGHNT, CDR2 YENEEA. The CDR3, as DNA: TGTGCCAGCAGCTCACTAAGACTAGGCGGCACCGGGGAGCTGTTTTTT. Protein sequence: CASSSLRLGGTGELFF.

This chain uses TRBV4-3 with TRBJ1-4; tentative D call: TRBD1 (6 bases). Germline-derived CDR1 and CDR2 are LGHNA and YSLEER. With 2 bases removed from V and 8 bases from J, the gap between germline ends came to 21 bases. The CDR3 has 17 amino acids. The CDR3 loop is CASSQFRGATRQEKLFF. The CDR3 DNA reads TGCGCCAGCAGCCAATTTCGGGGGGCCACCAGGCAAGAAAAACTGTTTTTT.

The genes are TRBV10-3 and TRBJ1-3; 9 bases align to TRBD1. Per the germline V gene, CDR1 is ENHRY and CDR2 is SYGVKD. Unmatched junction bases numbered 8, after V lost 2 bases and J lost 3 bases. The CDR3 contains 17 residues. CDR3 protein: CAISERDRAPSGNTIYF. Here the CDR3 DNA reads TGTGCCATCAGTGAGAGGGACAGGGCTCCGAGTGGAAACACCATATATTTT.

The sample holds a few counts of this clonotype. The chain links TRBV5-8 to TRBJ2-4; no clear D. V lost 3 bases, J lost 4 bases, and 14 bases lay in between. The CDR3 runs 15 residues. Germline assignment: CDR1 SGHTS and CDR2 YDEGEE. CDR3 in DNA: TGTGCCAGCAGCTCCTGGGTCCAATGGAAAAACATTCAGTACTTC. Amino acids: CASSSWVQWKNIQYF.

This clonotype was found a few times. The V call is TRBV3-1, the J call TRBJ1-2, with TRBD1 identical over 9 bases. The CDR3 runs 16 residues. The V gene's germline CDR1 is LGHDT and CDR2 YNNKEL (reference sequence). Trimming took 3 bases from V and 4 from J; bases not matched to a gene: 9. As DNA, the CDR3 is TGTGCCAGCAGCCAGCATCCGGGACAGGGACTCTATGGCTACACCTTC. As protein: CASSQHPGQGLYGYTF. The variable domain in full, with the rest retrieved from reference TRBV3-1 and TRBJ1-2, is DTAVSQTPKYLVTQMGNDKSIKCEQNLGHDTMYWYKQDSKKFLKIMFSYNNKELIINETVPNRFSPKSPDKAHLNLHINSLELGDSAVYFCASSQHPGQGLYGYTFGSGTRLTVV.

This clonotype turned up a few times. The chain recombines TRBV20-1 with TRBJ2-7; D gene ambiguous. The CDR3 covers 14 residues. Trimming left V 0 bases short and J 2 bases short, with 11 bases between. CDR1 and CDR2 (germline): DFQATT, SNEGSKA (reference sequence). CDR3 sequence (DNA): TGCAGTGCTAGAGATTTAATAAACACCTACGAGCAGTACTTC. Its protein is CSARDLINTYEQYF.

This clonotype was counted between two and nine times. As DNA, the CDR3 is TGTGCCACCAGTGATCGACAGGGCGCTGAAGCTTTCTTT. It translates to CATSDRQGAEAFF. The rearrangement links TRBV24-1 to TRBJ1-1, with 7 bases fitting TRBD1. This CDR3 comprises 13 residues. V shed 3 bases and J 6 bases; nucleotides not matched to a gene: 3. CDR1 is KGHDR, CDR2 SFDVKD, per germline.

This clonotype has only a few counts. This chain uses TRBV2 with TRBJ2-1, with 7 bases fitting TRBD2. This CDR3 comprises 15 residues. Germline-derived CDR1 and CDR2 are SNHLY and FYNNEI. The junction had 1 base not matched to a gene; V was cut back by 2 bases and J by 0 bases. As DNA, the CDR3 is TGTGCCAGCAGTGAACGCGGGAGCTCCTACAATGAGCAGTTCTTC. It codes for CASSERGSSYNEQFF.

This clonotype appeared once. The chain employs TRBV20-1 and TRBJ2-3; the match to TRBD1 covers 8 bases. This CDR3 is 17 amino acids long. Germline values: CDR1 DFQATT, CDR2 SNEGSKA (reference sequence). Trimming removed 1 base from V and 7 bases from J; junction bases left unmatched: 16. CDR3 DNA: TGCAGTGCTAGAGTTCCCCGGACAGGGACCCAAATAAATACGCAGTATTTT. It encodes CSARVPRTGTQINTQYF.

The chain combines TRBV3-1 with TRBJ2-1; 12 nucleotides align to TRBD2. Germline V gene data show CDR1 as LGHDT and CDR2 as YNNKEL (reference sequence). Germline trimming cut 0 bases from V and 1 base from J; bases unmatched to any gene: 10. The CDR3 spans 20 residues. The CDR3 region is CASSQDWLAGGPRSYNEQFF. DNA of the CDR3: TGTGCCAGCAGCCAAGATTGGCTAGCGGGAGGGCCCAGGTCCTACAATGAGCAGTTCTTC.

In its sample, this clonotype was seen many times. V and J are TRBV12-3 or TRBV12-4 and TRBJ2-1; D gene uncertain. The CDR3 has 13 amino acids. Between the trimmed V and J ends, which lost 1 base and 6 bases, there was a span of 7 bases. CDR3 nucleotide sequence: TGTGCCAGCAGTTTAGTCCGACTCAATGAGCAGTTCTTC. Residues: CASSLVRLNEQFF.

J is TRBJ1-5 and V is TRBV2; TRBD1 might be the D (6 bases). Germline lookup yields CDR1 SNHLY and CDR2 FYNNEI. The CDR3 sequence is 15 residues long. V was cut by 4 bases and J by 4 bases, with 14 bases left in between. CDR3 region: CASSGTDLGNQPQHF. CDR3 nucleotides: TGTGCCAGCAGTGGGACAGATCTTGGGAATCAGCCCCAGCATTTT. The full variable domain, with the rest looked up from reference TRBV2 and TRBJ1-5, is EPEVTQTPSHQVTQMGQEVILRCVPISNHLYFYWYRQILGQKVEFLVSFYNNEISEKSEIFDDQFSVERPDGSNFTLKIRSTKLEDSAMYFCASSGTDLGNQPQHFGDGTRLSIL.

This clonotype came up a few times. The chain combines TRBV4-2 with TRBJ2-3; no clear D. The CDR3 contains 12 residues. V lost 0 bases, J lost 8 bases, and 6 bases lay in between. The germline CDR1 and CDR2 sequences are LGHNA and YNFKEQ. The CDR3 DNA sequence: TGTGCCAGCAGCCAAGATATCGGTACGCAGTATTTT. It yields the protein CASSQDIGTQYF.

In regard to this clonotype: Sequence at one end of the junction differs from germline and may be a read error. The chain joins TRBV11-3 to TRBJ2-1; D call uncertain. Germline V lookup: CDR1 SGHNT, CDR2 YENEEA. This CDR3 is built from 12 residues. As DNA, the CDR3 is TGTGCCAGCAGCTTAGAGGGCCCCCGGACGTCCTTC. Its protein product is CASSLEGPRTSF.

The chain recombines TRBV6-1 with TRBJ2-1; D not certain. The V gene's germline CDR1 is MNHNS and CDR2 SASEGT. The V gene lost 2 bases and the J gene lost 1 base, with 12 bases spanning the gap. This CDR3 has 16 residues. The CDR3 nucleotides are TGTGCCAGCAGTGAATATCTCAAATCTTCCTACAATGAGCAGTTCTTC. As protein: CASSEYLKSSYNEQFF.

CDR3 DNA sequence: TGCGCCAGCAGCCCCACAGGGAGGGTGAACACTGAAGCTTTCTTT. Amino acid sequence: CASSPTGRVNTEAFF. The chain couples TRBV5-1 to TRBJ1-1, with D perhaps matching TRBD1 (6 bases). This CDR3 comprises 15 residues. The germline V gene has CDR1 SGHRS and CDR2 YFSETQ. V was shortened by 4 bases and J by 0 bases, with 13 bases between the two germline ends.

This clonotype has a handful of counts. The chain combines TRBV7-3 with TRBJ1-2; weak D call: TRBD1 (6 bases). V was pared by 5 bases and J by 6 bases, with 16 bases between. Looked up from germline, CDR1 is SGHTA and CDR2 is FQGTGA. The CDR3 runs 14 residues. The CDR3 protein is CASSPSRGSDGYTF. The CDR3 bases are TGTGCCAGCAGCCCCTCCAGGGGTTCGGATGGCTACACCTTC.

This sequence joins TRBV11-1 and TRBJ2-7; D is unclear. There are 18 residues in the CDR3. CDR1 and CDR2 from the germline V gene are SGHAT and FQDESV (reference sequence). The V end lost 1 base, the J end lost 0 bases, and 19 bases lay between the germline ends. CDR3 amino acids: CASSLEEFGTVLSYEQYF. DNA for the CDR3: TGTGCCAGCAGCTTAGAGGAATTTGGCACCGTACTCTCCTACGAGCAGTACTTC.

The gene calls are TRBV7-9 and TRBJ2-3; TRBD2 is a possible D gene (6 bases). Trimming removed 4 bases from V and 2 bases from J, with 16 bases in between. The CDR3 has 16 amino acids. The germline CDR1 and CDR2 sequences are SEHNR and FQNEAQ (reference sequence). CDR3 DNA sequence: TGTGCCAGCAGCTCCCAGGACTACAGTGACACAGATACGCAGTATTTT. This encodes CASSSQDYSDTDTQYF.

This chain connects TRBV6-5 to TRBJ2-2; 7 bases are a match to TRBD1. Germline values: CDR1 MNHEY, CDR2 SVGAGI. CDR3 length: 17 amino acids. The V segment lost 0 bases and the J segment 0 bases; nucleotides outside the gene matches: 4. CDR3 sequence reads: CASSYSGQVANTGELFF. CDR3 sequence (DNA): TGTGCCAGCAGTTACTCAGGACAGGTGGCGAACACCGGGGAGCTGTTTTTT.

This clonotype was counted at least ten times. The J gene is TRBJ1-2, the V gene TRBV5-1, with D unresolved. Trimming stripped 1 base from V and 4 bases from J, with 5 bases between. CDR3 size: 12 residues. Looked up from germline, CDR1 is SGHRS and CDR2 is YFSETQ. CDR3 sequence (DNA): TGCGCCAGCAGCTTGAGCTTCTATGGCTACACCTTC. As protein: CASSLSFYGYTF.

A few counts support this clonotype. The V call is TRBV6-2 or TRBV6-3, the J call TRBJ2-7; no clear D gene. V was shortened by 0 bases and J by 5 bases, with 11 bases between the two germline ends. Germline V gene lookup returns CDR1 MNHEY and CDR2 SVGEGT. The CDR3 has 14 amino acids. The CDR3 region is CASSYSRTSNEQYF. Written as DNA, the CDR3 is TGTGCCAGCAGTTACTCCCGCACTTCCAACGAGCAGTACTTC.

The gene calls are TRBV20-1 and TRBJ2-3, with TRBD2 matching over 10 bases. Germline V gene lookup returns CDR1 DFQATT and CDR2 SNEGSKA (reference sequence). The CDR3 covers 16 residues. With 3 bases clipped from V and 3 bases from J, the junction kept 9 bases outside the gene matches. As DNA, the CDR3 is TGCAGTGCTAGTCATCTAGCGGGAGCACGAACAGATACGCAGTATTTT. It specifies CSASHLAGARTDTQYF.

This clonotype was observed many times. The rearrangement uses TRBV7-9 and TRBJ2-2; possibly TRBD2 for D (6 bases). The V and J ends lost 4 bases and 7 bases respectively, with 16 bases between them. CDR1 and CDR2 from the germline V gene are SEHNR and FQNEAQ (reference sequence). The CDR3 spans 15 residues. In DNA, the CDR3 is TGTGCCAGCAGCTCCCTATTGGCGGGACGCGGGGAGCTGTTTTTT. It encodes CASSSLLAGRGELFF.